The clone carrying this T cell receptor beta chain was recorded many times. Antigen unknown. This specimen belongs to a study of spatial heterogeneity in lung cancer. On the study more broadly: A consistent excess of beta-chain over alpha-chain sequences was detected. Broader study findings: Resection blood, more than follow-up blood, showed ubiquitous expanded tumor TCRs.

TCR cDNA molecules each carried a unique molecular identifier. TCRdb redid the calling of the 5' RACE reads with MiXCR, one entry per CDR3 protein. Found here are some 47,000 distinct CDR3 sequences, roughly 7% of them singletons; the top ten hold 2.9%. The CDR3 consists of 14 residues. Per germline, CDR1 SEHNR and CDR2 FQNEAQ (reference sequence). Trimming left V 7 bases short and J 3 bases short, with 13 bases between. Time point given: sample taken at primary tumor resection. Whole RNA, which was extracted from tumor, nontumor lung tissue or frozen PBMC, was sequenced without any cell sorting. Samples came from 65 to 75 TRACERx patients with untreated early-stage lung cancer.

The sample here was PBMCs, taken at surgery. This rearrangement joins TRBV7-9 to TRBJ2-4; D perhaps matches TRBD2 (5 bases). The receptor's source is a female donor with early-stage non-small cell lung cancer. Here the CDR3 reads CASTITGVKNIQYF. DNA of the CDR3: TGTGCCAGCACCATTACCGGGGTCAAAAACATTCAGTACTTC.